Shown below are 28 T cell receptor beta chains from a single sample sequenced in a study of naive and memory T cell subsets. Treatment reported: skin biopsy from PPD injection site in Mantoux-positive individual. The library had UMIs added by 3' ligation of an oligonucleotide to TCR cDNA. The SP2 primer and nested alpha and beta constant region primers amplified ligated cDNA in four rounds. TCRdb redid the calling of the UMI-ligation and nested PCR reads with MiXCR, one entry per CDR3 protein. The table records around 14,000 distinct CDR3 sequences, around 5.5% of them present only once. The source material was skin, sampled from a tuberculin skin test site. These receptors were obtained from an adult in good health.

This clonotype was counted ten times or more. The J gene is TRBJ2-3, the V gene TRBV3-1; a weak D match, TRBD2 (6 bases). V was shortened by 7 bases and J by 2 bases, with 13 bases between the two germline ends. Germline CDR1 is LGHDT and CDR2 is YNNKEL (reference sequence). This CDR3 comprises 14 residues. The CDR3 bases are TGTGCCAGCACTATTAGCGGAATCACAGATACGCAGTATTTT. It encodes CASTISGITDTQYF.

In its sample, this clonotype was seen a few times. This chain links TRBV12-3 or TRBV12-4 with TRBJ2-2; D not certain. V was clipped by 9 bases and J by 5 bases, with 7 bases between them. This CDR3 is built from 11 residues. This CDR3 reads CASGGTGELFF. CDR3 in DNA: TGTGCCAGTGGTGGTACCGGGGAGCTGTTTTTT.

This clonotype showed up many times. The V and J genes are TRBV14 and TRBJ1-5, with D unclear. The CDR3 length is 16 residues. CDR1 is SGHDN, CDR2 FVKESK, per germline. V lost 3 bases, J lost 1 base, and 13 bases lay in between. CDR3 protein: CASSHSQVSSNQPQHF. DNA of the CDR3: TGTGCCAGCAGCCACTCCCAGGTTTCGAGCAATCAGCCCCAGCATTTT.

This clonotype was seen more than once but under ten times. The chain couples TRBV2 to TRBJ2-2; D not certain. The germline V gene encodes CDR1 SNHLY and CDR2 FYNNEI. The CDR3 is 14 amino acids. The V and J ends lost 2 bases and 0 bases respectively, with 4 bases between them. The CDR3 nucleotides are TGTGCCAGCAGTGAAAGGGCGAACACCGGGGAGCTGTTTTTT. Its translation is CASSERANTGELFF.

There are many counts of this clonotype. The rearrangement joins TRBV20-1 to TRBJ1-6; 9 nucleotides agree with TRBD1. In germline, CDR1 is DFQATT, CDR2 SNEGSKA (reference sequence). The CDR3 is made up of 15 amino acids. The V and J ends lost 6 bases and 10 bases, in that order; junction bases with no gene match: 13. CDR3 DNA sequence: TGCAGTGCCTTCCGACAGGGGGGAATGGGGTCACCCCTCCACTTT. Translated, it gives CSAFRQGGMGSPLHF.

This clonotype came up many times. The chain combines TRBV4-2 with TRBJ1-2; D possibly corresponds to TRBD1 (6 bases). Germline V CDR1 and CDR2: LGHNA, YNFKEQ. V lost 0 bases and J lost 4, with 12 bases in between. This CDR3 is 15 amino acids long. CDR3: CASSQDREQGYGYTF. The CDR3 DNA reads as TGTGCCAGCAGCCAAGATAGAGAACAGGGCTATGGCTACACCTTC.

J is TRBJ1-5 and V is TRBV5-8; D may be TRBD1 (5 bases). The CDR3 contains 14 residues. With 2 bases removed from V and 7 bases from J, the gap between germline ends came to 13 bases. Germline CDR1 reads SGHTS; CDR2 reads YDEGEE. The CDR3 sequence: CASSFYGGGQPQHF. For the CDR3, the DNA is TGTGCCAGCAGCTTCTACGGGGGGGGACAGCCCCAGCATTTT. Supplemented by reference TRBV5-8 and TRBJ1-5, the full variable domain reads EAGVTQSPTHLIKTRGQQATLRCSPISGHTSVYWYQQALGLGLQFLLWYDEGEERNRGNFPPRFSGRQFPNYSSELNVNALELEDSALYLCASSFYGGGQPQHFGDGTRLSIL.

A note on this clonotype: This may be a read error: a much more frequent sequence differs by one nucleotide. This sequence joins TRBV5-6 and TRBJ1-2, with D perhaps matching TRBD1 (5 bases). The germline V gene has CDR1 SGHDT and CDR2 YYEEEE. CDR3 size: 15 residues. CDR3 residues: CASSWWEGANYGDTF. In nucleotides, the CDR3 is TGTGCCAGCAGCTGGTGGGAAGGGGCGAACTATGGCGACACCTTC.

By share, this clonotype ranks as medium-sized (0.01 to 0.1%). CDR3 nucleotides: TGTGCCAGCAGTCCGGGACCTGCATACAATGAGCAGTTCTTC. Translating gives CASSPGPAYNEQFF. The genes are TRBV2 and TRBJ2-1; D assignment may be TRBD1 or TRBD2 (5 bases each). V lost 5 bases, J lost 4 bases, and 12 bases lay in between. The CDR3 totals 14 residues. Germline CDR1 SNHLY, CDR2 FYNNEI.

Comments on this clonotype: A much larger clone differs from this one at a single base, so this may be a read error. The CDR3 nucleotides read TGTGCCAGCAGCCAACGTCGCAGCTATGGCGACACCTTC. This sequence encodes CASSQRRSYGDTF. V and J are TRBV3-1 and TRBJ1-2, with D hard to call. The germline V gene has CDR1 LGHDT and CDR2 YNNKEL (reference sequence). The CDR3 contains 13 residues.

This clonotype showed up many times. The chain employs TRBV4-2 and TRBJ2-1; D uncertain. Germline V gives CDR1 LGHNA, CDR2 YNFKEQ. The CDR3 contains 15 residues. Trimming took off 1 base at V and 0 bases at J, with 7 bases between the two ends. The CDR3 DNA reads TGTGCCAGCAGCCAAGCAGTCATCTCCTACAATGAGCAGTTCTTC. Protein product: CASSQAVISYNEQFF.

This clonotype was observed at least ten times. The genes are TRBV20-1 and TRBJ1-5, with D unresolved. Trimming took off 3 bases at V and 5 bases at J, with 8 bases between the two ends. In germline, CDR1 is DFQATT, CDR2 SNEGSKA (reference sequence). The CDR3 loop spans 12 amino acids. The CDR3 coding sequence is TGCAGTGCTAGGCGAGCGCATCAGCCCCAGCATTTT. This codes for CSARRAHQPQHF.

This clonotype was detected ten times or more. The chain employs TRBV3-1 and TRBJ1-5, with a tentative D call TRBD1 (6 bases). The CDR3 totals 14 residues. V was shortened by 4 bases and J by 4 bases, with 11 bases between the two germline ends. The V gene's germline CDR1 is LGHDT and CDR2 YNNKEL (reference sequence). CDR3 DNA sequence: TGTGCCAGCAGCCGATCGGACAGTAATCAGCCCCAGCATTTT. This codes for CASSRSDSNQPQHF.

This clonotype was picked up many times. The chain joins TRBV7-2 to TRBJ2-1, with 9 bases matching TRBD1. The CDR3 sequence is 16 residues long. Germline CDR1 is SGHTA and CDR2 is FQGNSA. V shed 5 bases, J shed 2 bases, and the junction held 7 bases outside the gene matches. For the CDR3, the DNA is TGTGCCAGCAGCCCCCTGGACAGGGGTACCTACAATGAGCAGTTCTTC. Translating it yields CASSPLDRGTYNEQFF.

This clonotype occurred a few times. Just one base apart from a much larger clone, this may be a read error. The CDR3 nucleotides are TGTGCCAGCAGTTTCGTAGCGGGGGTGCGGGAGACCCAGTACTTC. It is translated as CASSFVAGVRETQYF. This rearrangement joins TRBV12-3 or TRBV12-4 to TRBJ2-5; 9 bases are a match to TRBD2. CDR3 length: 15 residues. V lost 3 bases to trimming and J lost 5 bases; unmatched junction nucleotides: 7.

This clonotype was recorded many times. V is TRBV12-3 or TRBV12-4 and J is TRBJ1-2, with D maybe TRBD1 (5 bases). The V end was cut by 4 bases, the J end by 4 bases, with 10 bases between. CDR3 length: 13 amino acids. CDR3 sequence: CASSYGRVYGYTF. The CDR3, as DNA: TGTGCCAGCAGTTACGGCAGGGTCTATGGCTACACCTTC.

In its sample, this clonotype was seen many times. This chain links TRBV7-6 with TRBJ1-4; D is perhaps TRBD1 (5 bases). Trimming left V 0 bases short and J 10 bases short, with 18 bases between. The CDR3 contains 16 residues. Per germline, CDR1 SGHVS and CDR2 FNYEAQ. This CDR3 reads CASSLAPRGRDGKLFF. The CDR3 DNA is TGTGCCAGCAGCTTAGCCCCTCGAGGTAGGGACGGAAAACTGTTTTTT.

This clonotype was recorded at least ten times. V is TRBV7-9 and J is TRBJ1-4; D is uncertain. The V and J ends lost 5 bases and 11 bases respectively, with 9 bases between them. This CDR3 spans 11 amino acids. CDR1 and CDR2 from the germline V gene are SEHNR and FQNEAQ (reference sequence). The CDR3 DNA reads as TGTGCCAGCAGCAAGGGCGAGAAACTGTTTTTT. Protein product: CASSKGEKLFF.

As concerns this clonotype: This may be a read error, as it is one base from a much larger clone. The chain joins TRBV7-2 to TRBJ2-7; no clear D gene. Germline CDR1 SGHTA, CDR2 FQGNSA. V lost 3 bases and J lost 2, with 14 bases in between. The CDR3 is made up of 15 amino acids. The DNA of the CDR3 is TGTGCCAGCAGCTTTGCCAACTGGACCCCCTACGAGCAGTACTTC. Amino acid sequence: CASSFANWTPYEQYF.

This clonotype turned up a few times. This chain connects TRBV4-2 to TRBJ1-1, with 7 nucleotides matching TRBD1. This CDR3 is 18 amino acids long. Germline trimming cut 0 bases from V and 2 bases from J; bases unmatched to any gene: 12. The V gene's germline CDR1 is LGHNA and CDR2 YNFKEQ. The CDR3 nucleotides are TGTGCCAGCAGCCAAGATCAGGTAGCAGGGGGGTCCAACACTGAAGCTTTCTTT. Its translation: CASSQDQVAGGSNTEAFF.

The J gene is TRBJ1-1, the V gene TRBV6-6; D uncertain. With 7 bases removed from V and 7 bases from J, the gap between germline ends came to 10 bases. The CDR3 length is 11 residues. CDR1 MNHNY and CDR2 SVGAGI come from the germline V gene (reference sequence). CDR3 sequence reads: CASIHGSEAFF. DNA of the CDR3: TGTGCCAGCATCCACGGTAGTGAAGCTTTCTTT.

Sample share makes this clonotype medium-sized (0.01 to 0.1%). This chain links TRBV3-1 with TRBJ2-7; D uncertain. Germline CDR1 and CDR2: LGHDT and YNNKEL (reference sequence). The CDR3 contains 13 residues. Trimming cost V 0 bases and J 5 bases, with 8 bases left between them. The CDR3 region is CASSQDLGDEQYF. In nucleotides, the CDR3 is TGTGCCAGCAGCCAAGATCTTGGGGACGAGCAGTACTTC.

This clonotype was found a few times. V usage is TRBV12-3 or TRBV12-4 and J usage is TRBJ2-2; maybe TRBD1 (5 bases). This CDR3 has 14 amino acids. Trimming took 3 bases from V and 3 from J, leaving 8 bases between them. CDR3 protein: CASSFQGDTGELFF. The CDR3 DNA reads as TGTGCCAGCAGTTTTCAGGGCGACACCGGGGAGCTGTTTTTT.

The CDR3 loop reads CAWSVGQFINEQFF. CDR3 coding DNA: TGTGCCTGGAGTGTAGGACAGTTCATCAATGAGCAGTTCTTC. V usage is TRBV30 and J usage is TRBJ2-1; weak D call: TRBD1 (6 bases). CDR1 is GTSNPN, CDR2 SVGIG, per germline (reference sequence). The CDR3 consists of 14 residues. Between the trimmed V and J ends, which lost 0 bases and 6 bases, there was a span of 12 bases.

This clonotype was seen at least ten times. V usage is TRBV6-6 and J usage is TRBJ2-3; TRBD2 matches 11 bases. Trimming removed 7 bases from V and 4 bases from J; junction bases left unmatched: 16. Germline values: CDR1 MNHNY, CDR2 SVGAGI (reference sequence). The CDR3 length is 18 residues. CDR3 sequence reads: CASIPLTVSSGGPDTQYF. The CDR3 bases are TGTGCCAGCATTCCACTTACAGTATCTAGCGGGGGGCCAGATACGCAGTATTTT.

There are many counts of this clonotype. The chain links TRBV3-1 to TRBJ2-5; D gene unclear. This CDR3 is built from 13 residues. Germline CDR1 and CDR2: LGHDT and YNNKEL (reference sequence). Trimming took 4 bases from V and 5 from J, leaving 11 bases between them. The chain's CDR3 is CASSPTLLETQYF. The CDR3 nucleotides read TGTGCCAGCAGCCCCACCCTATTGGAGACCCAGTACTTC.

The table lists this clonotype with many counts. The chain links TRBV5-1 to TRBJ1-6, with TRBD1 matching 8 bases. Germline CDR1 reads SGHRS; CDR2 reads YFSETQ. The CDR3 runs to 14 residues. After removal of 4 bases from V and 8 bases from J, the junction contained 5 bases not matched to a gene. The CDR3 nucleotides are TGCGCCAGCAGCCAGGACAGGGACGATTCACCCCTCCACTTT. It codes for CASSQDRDDSPLHF.

In its sample, this clonotype was seen many times. This chain links TRBV18 with TRBJ1-1; possibly TRBD1 for D (6 bases). Germline values: CDR1 KGHSH, CDR2 LQKENI. V was cut by 5 bases and J by 0 bases, with 19 bases left in between. This CDR3 is built from 17 residues. The CDR3, as DNA: TGTGCCAGCTCAGATCCCCCAGGGGTCATTTTGAACACTGAAGCTTTCTTT. As protein: CASSDPPGVILNTEAFF.